This TCR beta chain was found in a study of siplizumab effects on memory and regulatory T cells. Turning to this clone: What it recognizes is unknown. Germline and junction disagree at one end, which may indicate a read error.

General study points: Researchers did not confirm the suppressive function of proliferating Tregs from siplizumab cultures. Of the proliferating CD4+ or CD8+ clones, roughly 75-97% lacked a naive or memory phenotype that could be assigned.

The length of the CDR3 is 15 residues. The germline V gene has CDR1 SNHLY and CDR2 FYNNEI. Only in-frame clones appear in the TCRdb table, and some are missing; sequencing was by immunoSEQ multiplex PCR. The data show over 70,000 clones, roughly 94% seen once. The sequence was collected from a human donor in good health. V and J are TRBV2 and TRBJ2-5; 7 bases line up with TRBD1. The sample consisted of CD8+ T cells sorted from blood. The CDR3 reads CASTERDRLQETQYF. CDR3 coding DNA: TGTGCCAGCACTGAACGGGACAGACTGCAAGAGACCCAGTACTTC.